This entry features one T cell receptor beta chain sequence. What antigen it recognizes has not been identified. Per-nucleotide qualities are absent, and no much larger clonotype sits a single base away. Ficoll-Paque density gradient centrifugation was used to isolate PBMCs. For CDR1 and CDR2, the germline V gene lists SGHTA and FQGNSA. V loses 5 bases at its end and J loses 3 bases; junction bases beyond the gene matches: 10. From cysteine to phenylalanine, the CDR3 is 15 amino acids long. CDR3 DNA only is kept here, 45 bases in frame from base 1. Sequencing took place on an Illumina NovaSeq 6000. TCRalpha and TCRbeta cDNA libraries were built by 5'RACE with constant-segment primers, adding sample barcodes and unique molecular identifiers. RNA was extracted from every sample with Trizol reagent. Libraries were amplified in two PCR steps, with a second sample barcode and Illumina TruSeq adapters added in the second step. Libraries were sequenced on an Illumina NovaSeq with 2 x 150 bp paired-end reads. Under the source paper's analysis protocol: The reads were demultiplexed and collapsed into UMI-guided consensus sequences using migec v1.2.7. Using mixcr v2.1.11, UMI consensuses were aligned to TRA and TRB V and J templates and then assembled into clonotypes. A clonotype was counted as expanded or contracted only if both edgeR and NoisET called the change significant, with noise models trained on biological replicates. For edgeR calls, a false discovery rate-adjusted p below 0.01 and a log2 fold-change threshold of 1 were applied. As an exploratory analysis of dynamics, max-normalized trajectories of the 1000 most abundant clonotypes were examined with PCA combined with hierarchical clustering. Separately sequenced CD4+ and CD8+ repertoires were used to assign a CD4 or CD8 phenotype to each responding clone. Through fastp at Q25 and MiXCR, TCRdb rebuilt clones from the public reads, retaining in-frame beta chains. Rows are combined by CDR3 protein, so each entry shows the most common genes and DNA. The V and J calls were determined by TCRdb, not by the authors. In this sample the table shows some 210,000 distinct CDR3 sequences, roughly 30% of which occur a single time. Approximately 10% of the sample comes from the top ten.

The data were obtained in a study of T-cell memory formation after mild COVID-19 listed by TCRdb under 2021. About the full investigation: TCR sequence clusters from the two donors were found to be largely donor specific. In a couple of donors, T-cell clones that expanded and contracted after mild COVID-19 were tracked by sequencing TCRalpha and TCRbeta repertoires over time. Two young, previously healthy adult volunteers, one female and one male, were included in the cohort. Paper-wide results and their limitations: Whether the second-wave clones peaking on day 37 were SARS-CoV-2 specific was not confirmed. Clones that contracted from day 15 to 85 showed balanced CD4/CD8 phenotypes, whereas a second wave of clones that expanded from day 15 to 37 leaned towards CD4+. The study included only a couple of mild cases, and larger cohorts that include severe cases with pre-infection samples were judged to be necessary. Contracting CD4+ clones were located mainly in the CM and EM memory subsets, whereas CD8+ clones were found to be enriched in EMRA. Some responding clones were found in pre-infection memory, which suggests that pre-existing cross-reactive memory T cells took part in the SARS-CoV-2 response.

This receptor chain uses TRBV7-2 and TRBJ2-7; TRBD2 agrees with 7 junctional bases. Source material: PBMCs or a T cell subset sorted from them (not recorded which). This TCR derives from an adult woman who had mild COVID-19 (a few samples of this study predate the infection). The sample titles of this study are shuffled in the database, so cell type and time point are left out; the donor was told from shared clones. The nucleotide sequence is TGTGCCAGCAGCCCCCGAGCGGGGCTCAGCTACGAGCAGTACTTC. This translates into CASSPRAGLSYEQYF.